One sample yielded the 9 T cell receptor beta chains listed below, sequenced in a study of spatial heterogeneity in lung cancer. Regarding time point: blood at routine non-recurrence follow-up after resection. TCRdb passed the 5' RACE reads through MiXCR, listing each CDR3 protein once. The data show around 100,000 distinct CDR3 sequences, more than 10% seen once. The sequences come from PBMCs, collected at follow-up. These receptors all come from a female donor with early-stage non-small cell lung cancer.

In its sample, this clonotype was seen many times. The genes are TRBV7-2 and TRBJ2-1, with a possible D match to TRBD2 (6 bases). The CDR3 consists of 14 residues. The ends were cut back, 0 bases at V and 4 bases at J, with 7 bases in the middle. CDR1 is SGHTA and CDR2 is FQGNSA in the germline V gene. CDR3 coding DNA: TGTGCCAGCAGCTTAGCGGGAGGTTACAATGAGCAGTTCTTC. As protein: CASSLAGGYNEQFF.

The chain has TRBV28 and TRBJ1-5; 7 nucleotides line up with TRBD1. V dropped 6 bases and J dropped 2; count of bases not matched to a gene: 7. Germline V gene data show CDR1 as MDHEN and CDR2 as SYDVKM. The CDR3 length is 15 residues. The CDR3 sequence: CASSRIGTGNQPQHF. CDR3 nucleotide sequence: TGTGCCAGCAGCCGGATCGGGACAGGCAATCAGCCCCAGCATTTT.

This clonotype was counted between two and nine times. The CDR3: CASSPLLDLSGNTIYF. In nucleotides, the CDR3 is TGTGCCAGCAGCCCCTTATTAGACCTCTCTGGAAACACCATATATTTT. This chain uses TRBV11-2 with TRBJ1-3; D ambiguous. This CDR3 is 16 amino acids long. Germline V gene lookup returns CDR1 SGHAT and CDR2 FQNNGV. The germline V and J ends were trimmed by 5 bases and 0 bases, with 14 bases remaining between them.

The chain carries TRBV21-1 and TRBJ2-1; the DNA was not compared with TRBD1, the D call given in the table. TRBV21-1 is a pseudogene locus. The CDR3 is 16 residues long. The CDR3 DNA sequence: TGTGCCAGCAGCAACGGGGAGGGGGCTCCCTACAATGAGCAGTTCTTC. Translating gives CASSNGEGAPYNEQFF.

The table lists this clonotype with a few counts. The CDR3 loop is CSARVTGNRGAFF. The DNA for the CDR3 is TGCAGTGCTAGAGTGACCGGGAATAGAGGAGCTTTCTTT. The chain couples TRBV20-1 to TRBJ1-1; D gene uncertain. This CDR3 comprises 13 residues. Germline V CDR1 and CDR2: DFQATT, SNEGSKA (reference sequence). The V gene lost 1 base and the J gene lost 10 bases, with 16 bases spanning the gap.

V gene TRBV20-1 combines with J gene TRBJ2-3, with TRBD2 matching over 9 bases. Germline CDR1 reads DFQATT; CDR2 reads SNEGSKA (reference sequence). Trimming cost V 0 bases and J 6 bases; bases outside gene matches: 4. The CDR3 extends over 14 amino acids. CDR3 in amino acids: CSARDPGTSDTQYF. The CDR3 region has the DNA TGCAGTGCTAGAGATCCGGGGACTAGCGATACGCAGTATTTT.

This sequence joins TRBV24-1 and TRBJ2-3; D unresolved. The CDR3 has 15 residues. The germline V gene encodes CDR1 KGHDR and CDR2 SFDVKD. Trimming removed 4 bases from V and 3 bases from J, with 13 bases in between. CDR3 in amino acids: CATSEPGIVTDTQYF. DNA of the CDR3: TGTGCCACCAGTGAACCAGGAATAGTAACAGATACGCAGTATTTT.

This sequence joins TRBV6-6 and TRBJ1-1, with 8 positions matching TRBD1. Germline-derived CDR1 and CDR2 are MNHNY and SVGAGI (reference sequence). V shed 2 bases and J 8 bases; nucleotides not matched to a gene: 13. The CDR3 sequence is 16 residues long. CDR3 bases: TGTGCCAGCAGTTACGGAGGGACAGGATCAGAGTTGGAAGCTTTCTTT. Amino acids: CASSYGGTGSELEAFF.

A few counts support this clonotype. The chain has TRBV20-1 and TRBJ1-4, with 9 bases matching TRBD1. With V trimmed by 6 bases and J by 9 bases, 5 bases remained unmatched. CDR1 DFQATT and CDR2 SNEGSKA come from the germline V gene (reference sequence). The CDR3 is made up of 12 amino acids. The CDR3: CSAGTGNQKLFF. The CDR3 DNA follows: TGCAGTGCAGGGACAGGGAACCAAAAACTGTTTTTT.